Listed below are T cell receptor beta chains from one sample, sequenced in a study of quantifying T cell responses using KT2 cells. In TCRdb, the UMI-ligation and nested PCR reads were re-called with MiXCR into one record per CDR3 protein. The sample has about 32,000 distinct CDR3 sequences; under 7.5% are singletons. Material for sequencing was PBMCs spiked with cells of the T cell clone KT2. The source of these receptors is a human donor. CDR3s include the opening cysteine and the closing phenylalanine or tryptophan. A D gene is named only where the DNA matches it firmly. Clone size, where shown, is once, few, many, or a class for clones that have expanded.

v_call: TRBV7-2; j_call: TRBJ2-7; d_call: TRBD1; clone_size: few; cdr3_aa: CASSLIATGGYEQYF; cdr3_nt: TGTGCCAGCAGCCTTATCGCGACAGGGGGCTACGAGCAGTACTTC
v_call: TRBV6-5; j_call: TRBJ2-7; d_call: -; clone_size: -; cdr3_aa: CASSYYDGPRYEQYF; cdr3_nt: TGTGCCAGCAGTTACTACGACGGGCCTAGGTACGAGCAGTACTTC
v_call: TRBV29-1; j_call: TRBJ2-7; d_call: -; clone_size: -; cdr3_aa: CSGGTPESEQYF; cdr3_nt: TGCAGCGGGGGGACCCCCGAGAGCGAGCAGTACTTC
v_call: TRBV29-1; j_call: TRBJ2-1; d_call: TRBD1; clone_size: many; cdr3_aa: CSVEDVGTGGNEQFF; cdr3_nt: TGCAGCGTTGAAGATGTGGGGACAGGGGGCAATGAGCAGTTCTTC
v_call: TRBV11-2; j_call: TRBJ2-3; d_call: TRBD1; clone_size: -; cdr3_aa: CASSRDREADTQYF; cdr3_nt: TGTGCCAGCAGCAGGGACAGGGAGGCAGATACGCAGTATTTT
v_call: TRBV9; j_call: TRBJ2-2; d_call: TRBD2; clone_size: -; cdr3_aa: CASSVGLAGFLPGELFF; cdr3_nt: TGTGCCAGCAGCGTGGGGCTAGCGGGGTTCCTTCCCGGGGAGCTGTTTTTT
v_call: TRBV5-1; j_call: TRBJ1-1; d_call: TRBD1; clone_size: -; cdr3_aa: CASSWTGTGSLNTEAFF; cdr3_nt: TGCGCCAGCAGCTGGACCGGGACAGGGTCTTTGAACACTGAAGCTTTCTTT
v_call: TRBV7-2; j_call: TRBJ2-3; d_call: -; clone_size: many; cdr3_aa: CASSTGDFPSTDTQYF; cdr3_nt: TGTGCCAGCAGCACGGGGGACTTCCCGAGCACAGATACGCAGTATTTT
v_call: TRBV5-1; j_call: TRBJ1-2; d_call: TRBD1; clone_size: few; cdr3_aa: CASSHGTGEREGYTF; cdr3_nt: TGCGCCAGCAGCCATGGGACAGGCGAGCGCGAAGGCTACACCTTC
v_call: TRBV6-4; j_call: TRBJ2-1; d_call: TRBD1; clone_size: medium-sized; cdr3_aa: CASSDSTGGNEQFF; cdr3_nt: TGTGCCAGCAGTGACTCGACAGGGGGCAATGAGCAGTTCTTC
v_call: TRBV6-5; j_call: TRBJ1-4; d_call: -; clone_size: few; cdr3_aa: CASRTGLTNEKLFF; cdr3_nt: TGTGCCAGCAGAACGGGGTTAACTAATGAAAAACTGTTTTTT
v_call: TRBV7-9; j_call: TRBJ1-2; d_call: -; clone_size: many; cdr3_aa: CASSLQGTYGYTF; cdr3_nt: TGTGCCAGCAGCTTACAGGGAACGTATGGCTACACCTTC
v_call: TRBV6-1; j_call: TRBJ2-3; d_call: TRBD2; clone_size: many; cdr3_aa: CASSARTSGSTDTQYF; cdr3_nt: TGTGCCAGCAGTGCACGGACTAGCGGGAGCACAGATACGCAGTATTTT
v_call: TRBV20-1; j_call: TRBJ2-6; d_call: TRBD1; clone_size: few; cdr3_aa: CSAWPGTGGLSGANVLTF; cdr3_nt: TGCAGTGCTTGGCCCGGGACAGGGGGCCTCTCTGGGGCCAACGTCCTGACTTTC
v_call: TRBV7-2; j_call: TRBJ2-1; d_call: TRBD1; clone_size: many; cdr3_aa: CASSLEAGQGYNEQFF; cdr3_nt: TGTGCCAGCAGCTTAGAGGCGGGACAGGGGTACAATGAGCAGTTCTTC
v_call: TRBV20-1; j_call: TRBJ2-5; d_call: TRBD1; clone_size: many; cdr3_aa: CSATGTGAPGETQYF; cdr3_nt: TGCAGTGCTACAGGGACAGGGGCTCCCGGGGAGACCCAGTACTTC
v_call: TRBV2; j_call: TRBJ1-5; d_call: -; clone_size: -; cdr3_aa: CASSGEGRNGNQPQHF; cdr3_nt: TGTGCCAGCAGTGGTGAGGGACGGAATGGCAATCAGCCCCAGCATTTT
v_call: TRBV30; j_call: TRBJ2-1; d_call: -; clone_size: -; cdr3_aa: CAWSEFAQGFNEQFF; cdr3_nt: TGTGCCTGGAGTGAATTTGCGCAGGGCTTCAATGAGCAGTTCTTC
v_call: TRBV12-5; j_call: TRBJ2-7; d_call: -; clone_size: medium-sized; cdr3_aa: CASGLAPQELTYEQYF; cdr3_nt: TGTGCTAGTGGTTTGGCCCCACAGGAGTTAACCTACGAGCAGTACTTC
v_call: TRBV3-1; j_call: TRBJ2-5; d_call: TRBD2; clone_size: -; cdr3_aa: CASSQWIAGDLRGETQYF; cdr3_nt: TGTGCCAGCAGCCAATGGATAGCGGGGGATCTAAGGGGTGAGACCCAGTACTTC
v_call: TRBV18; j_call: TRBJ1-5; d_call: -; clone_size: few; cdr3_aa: CASSQQGGGQPQHF; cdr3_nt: TGTGCCAGCTCCCAACAAGGGGGGGGGCAGCCCCAGCATTTT
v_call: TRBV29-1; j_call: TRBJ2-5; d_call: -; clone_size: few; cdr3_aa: CSVELAGETQYF; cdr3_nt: TGCAGCGTTGAACTCGCGGGAGAGACCCAGTACTTC
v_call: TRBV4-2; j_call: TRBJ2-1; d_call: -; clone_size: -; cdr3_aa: CASSQVAGVVAYNEQFF; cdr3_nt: TGTGCCAGCAGCCAAGTCGCAGGGGTCGTCGCCTACAATGAGCAGTTCTTC
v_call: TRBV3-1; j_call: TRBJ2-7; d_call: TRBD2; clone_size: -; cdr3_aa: CASSRAGYEQYF; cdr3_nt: TGTGCCAGCAGCCGAGCGGGGTACGAGCAGTACTTC
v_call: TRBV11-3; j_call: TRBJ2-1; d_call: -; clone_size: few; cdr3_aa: CASSLDMGPRNEQFF; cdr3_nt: TGTGCCAGCAGCTTAGATATGGGACCGCGCAATGAGCAGTTCTTC
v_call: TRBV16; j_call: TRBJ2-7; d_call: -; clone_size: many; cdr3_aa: CASSRTRDPEQYF; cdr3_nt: TGTGCCAGCAGCCGAACCAGGGATCCCGAGCAGTACTTC
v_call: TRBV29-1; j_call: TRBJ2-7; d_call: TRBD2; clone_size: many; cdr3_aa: CSVQPGTIYEQYF; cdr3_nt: TGCAGCGTTCAACCCGGGACTATATACGAGCAGTACTTC
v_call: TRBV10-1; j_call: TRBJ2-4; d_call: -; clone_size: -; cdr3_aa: CASSESARGGIQYF; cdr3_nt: TGCGCCAGCAGTGAGTCGGCACGAGGTGGCATTCAGTACTTC
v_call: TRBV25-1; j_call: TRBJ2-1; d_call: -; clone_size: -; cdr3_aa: CASSAGILEQFF; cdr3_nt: TGTGCCAGCAGTGCCGGGATTCTTGAGCAGTTCTTC
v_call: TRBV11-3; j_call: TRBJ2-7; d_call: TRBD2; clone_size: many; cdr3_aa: CASSSYSSGRGYEQYF; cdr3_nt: TGTGCCAGCAGCTCCTACTCTAGCGGGAGGGGGTACGAGCAGTACTTC
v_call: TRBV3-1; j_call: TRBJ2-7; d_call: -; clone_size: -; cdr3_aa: CASSQDVGADSEQYF; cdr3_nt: TGTGCCAGCAGCCAAGATGTAGGGGCAGACTCCGAGCAGTACTTC
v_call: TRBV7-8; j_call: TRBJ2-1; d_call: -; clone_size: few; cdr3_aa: CASSLGLGARTGNEQFF; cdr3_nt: TGTGCCAGCAGCTTAGGTCTGGGGGCTCGAACGGGGAATGAGCAGTTCTTC
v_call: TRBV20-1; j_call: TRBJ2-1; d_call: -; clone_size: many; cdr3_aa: CSAKDGTELYNEQFF; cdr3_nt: TGCAGTGCGAAAGATGGGACGGAGCTTTACAATGAGCAGTTCTTC
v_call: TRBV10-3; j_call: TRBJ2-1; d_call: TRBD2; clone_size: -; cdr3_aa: CAINPGGRDQQFF; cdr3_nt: TGTGCCATCAACCCCGGGGGGAGGGACCAGCAGTTCTTC
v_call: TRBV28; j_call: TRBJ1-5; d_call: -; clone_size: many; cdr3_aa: CASSFEAGSSNQPQHF; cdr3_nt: TGTGCCAGCAGTTTTGAGGCAGGATCAAGCAATCAGCCCCAGCATTTT
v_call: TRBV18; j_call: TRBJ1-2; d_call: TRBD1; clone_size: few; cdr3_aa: CASSLGSVRTGQGKDYTF; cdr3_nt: TGTGCCAGCTCACTTGGGTCGGTCCGGACAGGCCAAGGCAAGGACTACACCTTC
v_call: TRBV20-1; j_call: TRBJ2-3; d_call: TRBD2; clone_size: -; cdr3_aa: CSGGLAGTDTQYF; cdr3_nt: TGCAGTGGAGGGCTAGCGGGAACAGATACGCAGTATTTT
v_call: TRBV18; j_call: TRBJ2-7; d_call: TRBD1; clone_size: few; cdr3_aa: CASSPFRQGGAYEQYF; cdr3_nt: TGTGCCAGCTCACCTTTCCGACAGGGGGGGGCCTACGAGCAGTACTTC
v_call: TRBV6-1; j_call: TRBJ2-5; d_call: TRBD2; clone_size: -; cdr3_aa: CASSEVSAGQETQYF; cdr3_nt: TGTGCCAGCAGTGAAGTATCAGCGGGGCAAGAGACCCAGTACTTC
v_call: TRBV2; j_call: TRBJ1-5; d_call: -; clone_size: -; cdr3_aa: CASSEVMYQGIEQPQHF; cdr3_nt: TGTGCCAGCAGTGAAGTGATGTATCAGGGGATAGAGCAGCCCCAGCATTTT
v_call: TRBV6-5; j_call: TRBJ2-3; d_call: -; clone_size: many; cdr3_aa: CASSDHRGGDTDTQYF; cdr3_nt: TGTGCCAGCAGTGATCACAGGGGAGGGGACACAGATACGCAGTATTTT
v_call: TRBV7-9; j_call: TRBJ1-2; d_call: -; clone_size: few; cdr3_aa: CASSSQFNYGYTF; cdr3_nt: TGTGCCAGCAGCTCACAATTTAACTATGGCTACACCTTC
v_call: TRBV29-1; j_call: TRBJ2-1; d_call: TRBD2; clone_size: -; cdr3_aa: CSVTGLAGGRHNEQFF; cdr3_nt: TGCAGCGTGACCGGACTAGCGGGAGGGCGCCACAATGAGCAGTTCTTC
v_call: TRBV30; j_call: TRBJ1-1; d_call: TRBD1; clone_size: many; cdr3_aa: CAWSVLGGGMNTEAFF; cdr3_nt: TGTGCCTGGAGTGTACTAGGGGGCGGTATGAACACTGAAGCTTTCTTT
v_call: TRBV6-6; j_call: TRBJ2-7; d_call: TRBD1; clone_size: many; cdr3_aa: CASSLGTGPNYEQYF; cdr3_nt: TGTGCCAGCAGCCTCGGGACAGGCCCGAACTACGAGCAGTACTTC
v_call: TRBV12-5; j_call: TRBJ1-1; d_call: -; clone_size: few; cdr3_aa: CASGSPSRDEAFF; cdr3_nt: TGTGCTAGTGGTTCCCCGTCGCGAGATGAAGCTTTCTTT
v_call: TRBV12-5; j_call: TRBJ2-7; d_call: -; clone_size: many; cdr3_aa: CASGLVLSDEQYF; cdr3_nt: TGTGCTAGTGGTTTGGTACTCAGTGACGAGCAGTACTTC
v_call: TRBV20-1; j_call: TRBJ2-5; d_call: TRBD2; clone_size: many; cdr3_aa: CSARELAQETQYF; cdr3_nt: TGCAGTGCTAGGGAACTAGCGCAAGAGACCCAGTACTTC